The 10 T cell receptor beta chains below all came from one sample that was sequenced in a study of T-cell memory formation after mild COVID-19. Each CDR3 protein gets one entry after TCRdb re-called the 5' RACE reads with MiXCR. This sample has approximately 430,000 distinct CDR3 sequences, with about 22% found just once. The sample consisted of PBMCs or a T cell subset sorted from them (not recorded which). Receptors were obtained from an adult woman who had mild COVID-19 (a few samples of this study predate the infection). Cell type and time point are not known.

This rearrangement joins TRBV6-5 to TRBJ1-3; weak D call: TRBD1 (5 bases). The germline V gene has CDR1 MNHEY and CDR2 SVGAGI. V lost 7 bases, J lost 3 bases, and 25 bases lay in between. The CDR3 has 18 amino acids. CDR3 bases: TGTGCCAGCAAGGAACAGGCCCGAATCACCCACGTTGGAAACACCATATATTTT. It encodes CASKEQARITHVGNTIYF.

This clonotype was seen a few times. The chain is built from TRBV7-9 and TRBJ2-1; D may be TRBD1 (6 bases). Germline CDR1 is SEHNR and CDR2 is FQNEAQ (reference sequence). Trimming took off 4 bases at V and 3 bases at J, with 13 bases between the two ends. This CDR3 comprises 15 residues. CDR3 loop: CASSSGQSFYNEQFF. The CDR3 region has the DNA TGTGCCAGCAGCTCTGGACAGAGTTTCTACAATGAGCAGTTCTTC.

This clonotype was observed a handful of times. The chain links TRBV29-1 to TRBJ2-7, with 7 positions matching TRBD2. CDR3 length: 13 amino acids. Per the germline V gene, CDR1 is SQVTM and CDR2 is ANQGSEA. V shed 4 bases and J 4 bases; nucleotides not matched to a gene: 7. The CDR3 DNA reads TGCAGCGTTGTTGGACTAGTTGGGTACGAGCAGTACTTC. It yields the protein CSVVGLVGYEQYF.

The chain links TRBV7-2 to TRBJ1-1, with D perhaps TRBD1 (6 bases). The CDR3 spans 23 residues. Germline V gives CDR1 SGHTA, CDR2 FQGNSA. Trimming removed 4 bases from V and 1 base from J, with 37 bases in between. CDR3 sequence (DNA): TGTGCCAGCAGCTCGCACTATTCTCGCCGGGGTGGGCTACGGGACAACCGGAACACTGAAGCTTTCTTT. Translating it yields CASSSHYSRRGGLRDNRNTEAFF.

This clonotype was detected a few times. The chain has TRBV12-3 or TRBV12-4 and TRBJ1-5, with 12 bases matching TRBD1. This CDR3 is built from 15 residues. The J segment lost 7 bases and the V segment lost 5 bases, leaving 6 bases of the junction unmatched. CDR3 amino acids: CASSTGTGGAQPQHF. The CDR3 bases are TGTGCCAGCAGTACCGGGACAGGGGGCGCCCAGCCCCAGCATTTT.

This clonotype was counted only a few times. The chain carries TRBV10-3 and TRBJ2-7, with 7 bases lining up with TRBD2. Germline V gene sequence: CDR1 ENHRY, CDR2 SYGVKD. This CDR3 is 14 amino acids long. V was clipped by 4 bases and J by 0 bases; unmatched bases: 3. The CDR3 region has the DNA TGTGCCATCAGTGGGGCTAGCGGCTCCTACGAGCAGTACTTC. This sequence encodes CAISGASGSYEQYF.

V usage is TRBV14 and J usage is TRBJ1-1, with D possibly being TRBD1 (6 bases). V was cut by 1 base and J by 1 base, with 13 bases left in between. Germline CDR1 SGHDN, CDR2 FVKESK. The CDR3 extends over 16 amino acids. The CDR3: CASSQGTGTPNTEAFF. The CDR3, as DNA: TGTGCCAGCAGCCAAGGGACCGGGACACCGAACACTGAAGCTTTCTTT.

In DNA, the CDR3 is TGTGCCAGCTCACCACCGATCGGCGGCGAGACCCAGTACTTC. This sequence encodes CASSPPIGGETQYF. This chain uses TRBV18 with TRBJ2-5; no clear D. The CDR3 is 14 residues long. The germline V and J ends were trimmed by 0 bases and 5 bases, with 10 bases remaining between them. Looked up from germline, CDR1 is KGHSH and CDR2 is LQKENI.

The chain couples TRBV4-2 to TRBJ2-4; D remains unclear. Trimming removed 1 base from V and 5 bases from J, with 15 bases in between. Germline CDR1 and CDR2: LGHNA and YNFKEQ. The CDR3 runs to 16 residues. The CDR3 DNA follows: TGTGCCAGCAGCCAAGCGGCGGCAGGCAACGAAAACATTCAGTACTTC. It is translated as CASSQAAAGNENIQYF.

J is TRBJ2-4 and V is TRBV6-6; 7 bases agree with TRBD2. J lost 0 bases, V lost 2 bases, and 4 bases had no gene match. The CDR3 is 16 amino acids. Per the germline V gene, CDR1 is MNHNY and CDR2 is SVGAGI (reference sequence). CDR3 nucleotides: TGTGCCAGCAGTTACAGGGAGGGGCCAGCCAAAAACATTCAGTACTTC. Amino acid sequence: CASSYREGPAKNIQYF.